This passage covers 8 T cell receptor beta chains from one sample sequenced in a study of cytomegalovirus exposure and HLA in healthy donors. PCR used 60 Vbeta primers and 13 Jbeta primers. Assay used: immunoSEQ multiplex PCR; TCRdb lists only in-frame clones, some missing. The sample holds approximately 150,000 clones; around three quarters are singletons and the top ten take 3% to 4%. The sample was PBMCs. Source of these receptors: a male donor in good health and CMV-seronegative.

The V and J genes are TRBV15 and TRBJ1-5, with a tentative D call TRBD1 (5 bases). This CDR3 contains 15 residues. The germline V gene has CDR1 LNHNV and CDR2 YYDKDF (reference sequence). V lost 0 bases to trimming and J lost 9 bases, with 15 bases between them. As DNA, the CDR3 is TGTGCCACCAGCAGAGATAATGTGGGGGGAAGGCCCCAGCATTTT. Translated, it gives CATSRDNVGGRPQHF.

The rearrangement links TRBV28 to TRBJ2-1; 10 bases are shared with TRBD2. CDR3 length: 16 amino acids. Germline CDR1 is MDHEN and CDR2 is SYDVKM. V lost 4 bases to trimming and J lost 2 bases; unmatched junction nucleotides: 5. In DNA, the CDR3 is TGTGCCAGCAGTTCCCCCACTAGCGGGGCCTACAATGAGCAGTTCTTC. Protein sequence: CASSSPTSGAYNEQFF. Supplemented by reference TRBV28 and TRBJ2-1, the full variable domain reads DVKVTQSSRYLVKRTGEKVFLECVQDMDHENMFWYRQDPGLGLRLIYFSYDVKMKEKGDIPEGYSVSREKKERFSLILESASTNQTSMYLCASSSPTSGAYNEQFFGPGTRLTVL.

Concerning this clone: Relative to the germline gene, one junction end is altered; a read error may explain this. The CDR3 reads CANSEQGAGYGYTF. Written as DNA, the CDR3 is TGTGCCAACAGTGAGCAGGGGGCTGGGTATGGCTACACCTTC. This rearrangement joins TRBV2 to TRBJ1-2, with TRBD1 matching over 8 bases. Per germline, CDR1 SNHLY and CDR2 FYNNEI. The CDR3 loop spans 14 amino acids.

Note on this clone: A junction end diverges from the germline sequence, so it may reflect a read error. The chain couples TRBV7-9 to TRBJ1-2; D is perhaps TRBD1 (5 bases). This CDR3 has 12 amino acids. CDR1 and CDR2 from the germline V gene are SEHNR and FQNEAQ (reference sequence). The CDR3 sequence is CASSSADTGYIF. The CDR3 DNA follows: TGTGCCAGCAGCTCTGCGGACACTGGCTACATCTTC.

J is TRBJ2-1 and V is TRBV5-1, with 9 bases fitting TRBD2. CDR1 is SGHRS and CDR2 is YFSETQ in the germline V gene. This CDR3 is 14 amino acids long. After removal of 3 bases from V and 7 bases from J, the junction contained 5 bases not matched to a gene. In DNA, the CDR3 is TGCGCCAGCAGCTATGGGGGACTAGCAAATGAGCAGTTCTTC. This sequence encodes CASSYGGLANEQFF.

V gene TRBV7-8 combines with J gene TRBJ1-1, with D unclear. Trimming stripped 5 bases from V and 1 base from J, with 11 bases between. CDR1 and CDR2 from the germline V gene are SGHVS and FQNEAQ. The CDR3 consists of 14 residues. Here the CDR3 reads CASSVTRQNTEAFF. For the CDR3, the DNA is TGTGCCAGCAGCGTGACCCGACAGAACACTGAAGCTTTCTTT.

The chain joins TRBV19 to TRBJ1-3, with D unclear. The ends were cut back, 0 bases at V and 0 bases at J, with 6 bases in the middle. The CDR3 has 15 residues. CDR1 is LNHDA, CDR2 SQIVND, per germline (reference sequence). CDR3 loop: CASSIERSSGNTIYF. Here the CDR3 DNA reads TGTGCCAGTAGTATAGAGAGAAGCTCTGGAAACACCATATATTTT.

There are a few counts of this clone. CDR3 nucleotide sequence: TGCGCCAGCAGCTTGGGGCAGGGTGACTATGGCTACACCTTC. It encodes CASSLGQGDYGYTF. The chain joins TRBV5-1 to TRBJ1-2, with D possibly being TRBD1 (5 bases). The CDR3 runs to 14 residues. Trimming took off 0 bases at V and 3 bases at J, with 9 bases between the two ends. The germline CDR1 and CDR2 sequences are SGHRS and YFSETQ.